This is a list of T cell receptor beta chains from one sample in a study of technical replicates of blood from a handful of donors. The assay was immunoSEQ multiplex PCR, and TCRdb's table has in-frame clones only and misses some. The profile shows around 15,000 clones, 80% to 85% of them singletons. The sequenced sample consisted of PBMCs. The receptor set was obtained from a human donor in good health. The CDR3 runs from the conserved cysteine through the conserved F or W. The order of the fields is J gene, clone size, V gene, D gene, CDR3 protein, CDR3 DNA. D genes are given only for firm matches. Some rows have no size entry. The others give once, few or many, or a class for an expanded clone.

j_gene: TRBJ2-7
abundance: NA
v_gene: TRBV25-1
d_gene: TRBD2
CDR3aa: CASSEALAGTYEQYF
CDR3nt: TGTGCCAGCAGTGAGGCACTAGCGGGAACCTACGAGCAGTACTTC

j_gene: TRBJ2-2
abundance: NA
v_gene: TRBV5-1
d_gene: TRBD2
CDR3aa: CASSPYLAGGGITGELFF
CDR3nt: TGCGCCAGCAGCCCGTACCTAGCGGGAGGAGGGATCACCGGGGAGCTGTTTTTT

j_gene: TRBJ1-5
abundance: NA
v_gene: TRBV27
d_gene: NA
CDR3aa: CASSLSGVGQPQHF
CDR3nt: TGTGCCAGCAGTTTATCAGGGGTGGGACAGCCCCAGCATTTT

j_gene: TRBJ2-1
abundance: NA
v_gene: TRBV21-1
d_gene: NA
CDR3aa: CASSKETGGYSHEQFF
CDR3nt: TGTGCCAGCAGCAAAGAGACGGGAGGGTATAGTCATGAGCAGTTCTTC

j_gene: TRBJ2-1
abundance: NA
v_gene: TRBV4-2
d_gene: NA
CDR3aa: CASSHGTRVNEQFF
CDR3nt: TGTGCCAGCAGCCACGGTACTAGGGTCAATGAGCAGTTCTTC

j_gene: TRBJ1-4
abundance: NA
v_gene: TRBV27
d_gene: NA
CDR3aa: CASSPRLTNEKLFF
CDR3nt: TGTGCCAGCAGTCCAAGACTAACTAATGAAAAACTGTTTTTT

j_gene: TRBJ2-5
abundance: few
v_gene: TRBV4-1
d_gene: TRBD2
CDR3aa: CASSQDGAGAGETQYF
CDR3nt: TGCGCCAGCAGCCAAGACGGCGCGGGAGCGGGGGAGACCCAGTACTTC

j_gene: TRBJ2-1
abundance: NA
v_gene: TRBV19
d_gene: TRBD1
CDR3aa: CASSTTGGNNEQFF
CDR3nt: TGTGCCAGTAGTACGACAGGGGGGAACAATGAGCAGTTCTTC

j_gene: TRBJ1-5
abundance: NA
v_gene: TRBV2
d_gene: NA
CDR3aa: CASSAVSSNQPQHF
CDR3nt: TGTGCCAGCAGCGCAGTGTCCAGCAATCAGCCCCAGCATTTT

j_gene: TRBJ2-4
abundance: NA
v_gene: TRBV7-2
d_gene: TRBD1
CDR3aa: CASSLFSGGSIQYF
CDR3nt: TGTGCCAGCAGCTTATTTTCAGGGGGAAGCATTCAGTACTTC

j_gene: TRBJ1-1
abundance: NA
v_gene: TRBV29-1
d_gene: NA
CDR3aa: CSVVSVTNRGKAFF
CDR3nt: TGCAGCGTTGTTTCAGTCACAAATCGGGGAAAAGCTTTCTTT

j_gene: TRBJ2-7
abundance: NA
v_gene: TRBV9
d_gene: NA
CDR3aa: CASSVGSAYEQYF
CDR3nt: TGTGCCAGCAGCGTAGGGTCAGCCTACGAGCAGTACTTC

j_gene: TRBJ1-2
abundance: NA
v_gene: TRBV6-5
d_gene: TRBD1
CDR3aa: CASSYATGGYGYTF
CDR3nt: TGTGCCAGCAGTTACGCGACAGGGGGCTATGGCTACACCTTC

j_gene: TRBJ2-7
abundance: NA
v_gene: TRBV5-6
d_gene: TRBD2
CDR3aa: CASSFAGDLYEQYF
CDR3nt: TGTGCCAGCAGCTTTGCGGGAGATTTGTACGAGCAGTACTTC

j_gene: TRBJ2-6
abundance: NA
v_gene: TRBV6-1
d_gene: NA
CDR3aa: CASSEAAGRNVLTF
CDR3nt: TGTGCCAGCAGTGAAGCGGCGGGACGTAACGTCCTGACTTTC

j_gene: TRBJ2-1
abundance: NA
v_gene: TRBV7-9
d_gene: NA
CDR3aa: CASRTAIREGNEQFF
CDR3nt: TGTGCCAGTCGGACCGCGATCAGGGAAGGCAATGAGCAGTTCTTC

j_gene: TRBJ2-2
abundance: NA
v_gene: TRBV5-1
d_gene: TRBD2
CDR3aa: CASSDLTSGSSGELFF
CDR3nt: TGCGCCAGCAGCGATCTCACTAGCGGGAGTTCCGGGGAGCTGTTTTTT

j_gene: TRBJ2-5
abundance: NA
v_gene: TRBV30
d_gene: TRBD2
CDR3aa: CAWGLAGERKETQYF
CDR3nt: TGTGCCTGGGGACTAGCGGGAGAACGAAAAGAGACCCAGTACTTC

j_gene: TRBJ2-2
abundance: NA
v_gene: TRBV10-3
d_gene: NA
CDR3aa: CAISESWAGTGELFF
CDR3nt: TGTGCCATCAGTGAGTCCTGGGCGGGCACCGGGGAGCTGTTTTTT

j_gene: TRBJ1-2
abundance: NA
v_gene: TRBV5-1
d_gene: NA
CDR3aa: CASSLDRAEGYTF
CDR3nt: TGCGCCAGCAGCTTGGACAGGGCGGAAGGCTACACCTTC

j_gene: TRBJ2-4
abundance: few
v_gene: TRBV5-4
d_gene: NA
CDR3aa: CASSPDIRSDIQYF
CDR3nt: TGTGCCAGCAGCCCAGACATCAGGTCGGACATTCAGTACTTC

j_gene: TRBJ1-2
abundance: once
v_gene: TRBV9
d_gene: TRBD1
CDR3aa: CASSEGTANYGYTF
CDR3nt: TGTGCCAGCAGCGAAGGGACAGCTAACTATGGCTACACCTTC

j_gene: TRBJ1-2
abundance: NA
v_gene: TRBV18
d_gene: NA
CDR3aa: CASSPRGDYGYTF
CDR3nt: TGTGCCAGCTCACCACGGGGGGATTATGGCTACACCTTC

j_gene: TRBJ2-1
abundance: NA
v_gene: TRBV27
d_gene: NA
CDR3aa: CASRVTRVHEQFF
CDR3nt: TGTGCCAGCAGGGTGACCAGGGTTCATGAGCAGTTCTTC

j_gene: TRBJ2-7
abundance: NA
v_gene: TRBV19
d_gene: TRBD1
CDR3aa: CASSRETGAYEQYF
CDR3nt: TGTGCCAGTAGTAGGGAAACAGGGGCCTACGAGCAGTACTTC

j_gene: TRBJ2-1
abundance: NA
v_gene: TRBV6-5
d_gene: NA
CDR3aa: CASSIQGRVYNEQFF
CDR3nt: TGTGCCAGCAGCATACAGGGTAGGGTCTACAATGAGCAGTTCTTC

j_gene: TRBJ2-3
abundance: NA
v_gene: TRBV5-1
d_gene: NA
CDR3aa: CASSPAGLDSYLRSTDTQYF
CDR3nt: TGCGCCAGCAGCCCGGCCGGGCTCGACAGCTACCTAAGAAGCACAGATACGCAGTATTTT

j_gene: TRBJ2-5
abundance: NA
v_gene: TRBV6-1
d_gene: NA
CDR3aa: CASRTGLRETQYF
CDR3nt: TGTGCCAGCAGGACAGGTTTACGGGAGACCCAGTACTTC

j_gene: TRBJ2-5
abundance: NA
v_gene: TRBV5-4
d_gene: TRBD2
CDR3aa: CATRKRTSGSTVGETQYF
CDR3nt: TGTGCCACCCGAAAGAGGACTAGCGGGAGCACCGTGGGGGAGACCCAGTACTTC

j_gene: TRBJ2-1
abundance: NA
v_gene: TRBV6-1
d_gene: TRBD2
CDR3aa: CASSESLAVYNEQFF
CDR3nt: TGTGCCAGCAGTGAGTCGCTAGCGGTCTACAATGAGCAGTTCTTC

j_gene: TRBJ2-3
abundance: NA
v_gene: TRBV18
d_gene: NA
CDR3aa: CASSPRTSSTDTQYF
CDR3nt: TGTGCCAGCTCACCCAGGACTTCTAGCACAGATACGCAGTATTTT